These T cell receptor beta chains were read from a single sample in a study of cytomegalovirus exposure and HLA in healthy donors. The protocol was immunoSEQ multiplex PCR, while the TCRdb copy is restricted to in-frame clones and leaves out a portion. The sample yields roughly 150,000 clones, approximately 84% seen once. The sequenced sample was PBMCs. Source of these receptors: a young man in good health and CMV-seropositive. CDR3s include the opening cysteine and the closing phenylalanine or tryptophan. Each record gives: J gene, V gene, CDR3 protein.

j_call: TRBJ1-1; v_call: TRBV10-3; cdr3_aa: CAIRGDRGGNTEAFF
j_call: TRBJ2-2; v_call: TRBV2; cdr3_aa: CASSIRRENGELFF
j_call: TRBJ1-2; v_call: TRBV7-2; cdr3_aa: CASSLWTVDGYTF
j_call: TRBJ2-7; v_call: TRBV5-6; cdr3_aa: CASSLLAGPEEQYF
j_call: TRBJ1-1; v_call: TRBV12-5; cdr3_aa: CASGLAKRDTEAFF
j_call: TRBJ2-2; v_call: TRBV5-1; cdr3_aa: CASSFNRGVELFF
j_call: TRBJ1-1; v_call: TRBV6-6; cdr3_aa: CASRASSGVGTEAFF
j_call: TRBJ1-2; v_call: TRBV6-5; cdr3_aa: CASRSDSLYGYTF
j_call: TRBJ1-3; v_call: TRBV7-2; cdr3_aa: CASSWTGTASSGNTIYF
j_call: TRBJ2-7; v_call: TRBV28; cdr3_aa: CASRDPGLLYEQYF
j_call: TRBJ2-1; v_call: TRBV5-6; cdr3_aa: CASNRREGYNEQFF
j_call: TRBJ2-2; v_call: TRBV6-6; cdr3_aa: CASSYTQGAGELFF
j_call: TRBJ2-7; v_call: TRBV5-5; cdr3_aa: CASSSIPGLPVEQYF
j_call: TRBJ2-5; v_call: TRBV30; cdr3_aa: CAWSSTDSTQETQYF
j_call: TRBJ1-1; v_call: TRBV5-1; cdr3_aa: CASSLQENTEAFF
j_call: TRBJ2-7; v_call: TRBV7-6; cdr3_aa: CASSLRQGAYEQYF
j_call: TRBJ2-1; v_call: TRBV7-3; cdr3_aa: CASSLLAGGPHEQFF
j_call: TRBJ2-5; v_call: TRBV27; cdr3_aa: CASSLLETQYF
j_call: TRBJ1-2; v_call: TRBV5-1; cdr3_aa: CASSPTGLIRGHTF
j_call: TRBJ2-5; v_call: TRBV1; cdr3_aa: CTSSPVIGQGQETQYF
j_call: TRBJ1-5; v_call: TRBV23-1; cdr3_aa: CASSQASNQPQHF
j_call: TRBJ1-2; v_call: TRBV5-1; cdr3_aa: CASSHSWQPGLYTF
j_call: TRBJ2-7; v_call: TRBV19; cdr3_aa: CASSRTSGGPSYEQYF
j_call: TRBJ2-7; v_call: TRBV7-6; cdr3_aa: CASSPLGNSYEQYF
j_call: TRBJ2-7; v_call: TRBV5-4; cdr3_aa: CASSRVGGDSYEQYF
j_call: TRBJ1-5; v_call: TRBV2; cdr3_aa: CASSRDSYQPQHF
j_call: TRBJ2-7; v_call: TRBV6-5; cdr3_aa: CASSWTSGNYEQYF
j_call: TRBJ2-3; v_call: TRBV6-1; cdr3_aa: CAAPTSGRADTQYF
j_call: TRBJ1-1; v_call: TRBV11-3; cdr3_aa: CASSLSPSGGTEAFF
j_call: TRBJ2-1; v_call: TRBV6-1; cdr3_aa: CASTWTVTNEQFF
j_call: TRBJ2-5; v_call: TRBV2; cdr3_aa: CASSERQGGETQYF
j_call: TRBJ1-1; v_call: TRBV9; cdr3_aa: CASSGRGLGTEAFF
j_call: TRBJ2-3; v_call: TRBV10-3; cdr3_aa: CAISEPRDLFTDTQYF
j_call: TRBJ1-5; v_call: TRBV10-1; cdr3_aa: CASSDRTGGSRPQHF
j_call: TRBJ2-1; v_call: TRBV7-6; cdr3_aa: CASSGGTESSYNEQFF
j_call: TRBJ1-2; v_call: TRBV2; cdr3_aa: CASSRQNPNYGYTF
j_call: TRBJ1-1; v_call: TRBV2; cdr3_aa: CASSRQGLTEAFF
j_call: TRBJ2-3; v_call: TRBV25-1; cdr3_aa: CASSGALTPPDTQYF
j_call: TRBJ1-1; v_call: TRBV5-1; cdr3_aa: CASSLSGADTEAFF
j_call: TRBJ2-3; v_call: TRBV27; cdr3_aa: CASSRVSGTDTQYF
j_call: TRBJ2-7; v_call: TRBV11-2; cdr3_aa: CASHDRGAPSYEQYF
j_call: TRBJ1-2; v_call: TRBV2; cdr3_aa: CARQGALGYGYTF
j_call: TRBJ1-2; v_call: TRBV5-5; cdr3_aa: CASSRDRDVVNYGYTF
j_call: TRBJ1-1; v_call: TRBV19; cdr3_aa: CASSITPPENTEAFF
j_call: TRBJ2-2; v_call: TRBV10-3; cdr3_aa: CAISGGPNTGELFF
j_call: TRBJ2-5; v_call: TRBV7-2; cdr3_aa: CASSLEWSQETQYF
j_call: TRBJ1-5; v_call: TRBV29-1; cdr3_aa: CSVLESGTGYSNQPQHF
j_call: TRBJ1-1; v_call: TRBV5-1; cdr3_aa: CASSDDRGFPEAFF